Listed here are 13 T cell receptor beta chains from one sample, sequenced in a study of T cells after yellow fever vaccination. TCRdb recomputed calls from the 5' RACE reads with MiXCR, one row per CDR3 protein. The profile shows 300,000 to 450,000 distinct CDR3 sequences, around 6.5% of them singletons. Sequencing was performed on PBMCs, taken 5 days after the yellow fever booster vaccination. Receptors originate from a man younger than 40 who received the YFV17D yellow fever vaccine.

There are many counts of this clonotype. The rearrangement links TRBV7-9 to TRBJ2-7; TRBD1 matches at 9 bases. This CDR3 comprises 13 residues. V shed 7 bases, J shed 4 bases, and the junction held 5 bases outside the gene matches. The germline V gene encodes CDR1 SEHNR and CDR2 FQNEAQ (reference sequence). CDR3 sequence: CASTDRGRYEQYF. The DNA for the CDR3 is TGTGCCAGCACAGACAGGGGGAGGTACGAGCAGTACTTC. Combining the CDR3 with reference TRBV7-9 and TRBJ2-7 gives the whole variable domain DTGVSQNPRHKITKRGQNVTFRCDPISEHNRLYWYRQTLGQGPEFLTYFQNEAQLEKSRLLSDRFSAERPKGSFSTLEIQRTEQGDSAMYLCASTDRGRYEQYFGPGTRLTVT.

The sample holds a few counts of this clonotype. The chain employs TRBV5-1 and TRBJ2-3; TRBD2 matches at 12 bases. V dropped 4 bases and J dropped 2; count of bases not matched to a gene: 5. The CDR3 length is 16 residues. Germline V gene data show CDR1 as SGHRS and CDR2 as YFSETQ. DNA for the CDR3: TGCGCCAGCAGCGGCGGACTAGCGGGGATCACAGATACGCAGTATTTT. Translating gives CASSGGLAGITDTQYF.

This clonotype turned up a few times. This chain links TRBV6-1 with TRBJ2-7; 12 nucleotides agree with TRBD1. The CDR3 has 16 residues. V trimming: 5 bases; J trimming: 4 bases; junction bases outside the gene matches: 9. Germline CDR1 MNHNS, CDR2 SASEGT. The CDR3 sequence is CASSPGGTGGFYEQYF. The CDR3 DNA reads TGTGCCAGCAGTCCGGGGGGGACAGGGGGCTTTTACGAGCAGTACTTC.

This clonotype was counted between two and nine times. The chain uses TRBV6-5 and TRBJ2-3; D is perhaps TRBD1 (6 bases). Germline CDR1 is MNHEY and CDR2 is SVGAGI. This CDR3 region has 15 residues. Trimming pared 0 bases from V and 0 bases from J, leaving 7 bases between. CDR3 in DNA: TGTGCCAGCAGTTACTCCGGGACAAGCACAGATACGCAGTATTTT. Encoded protein: CASSYSGTSTDTQYF.

A few counts support this clonotype. The rearrangement links TRBV3-1 to TRBJ2-7; a weak D match, TRBD2 (6 bases). From germline, CDR1 is LGHDT and CDR2 YNNKEL (reference sequence). V shed 3 bases and J shed 5 bases, with 23 bases lying between them. The CDR3 spans 17 residues. The CDR3 loop is CASSQRGVRREQDEQYF. The CDR3 nucleotides read TGTGCCAGCAGCCAGAGAGGGGTAAGACGGGAGCAGGACGAGCAGTACTTC.

Only a few counts were recorded for this clonotype. The J gene is TRBJ2-7, the V gene TRBV29-1, with 8 positions matching TRBD2. CDR3 size: 14 residues. CDR1 and CDR2 (germline): SQVTM, ANQGSEA. J was trimmed by 0 bases and V by 3 bases; bases with no gene match: 4. The CDR3 protein is CSVEKRGSSYEQYF. Written as DNA, the CDR3 is TGCAGCGTTGAGAAGCGGGGGAGCTCCTACGAGCAGTACTTC.

On this clonotype: This could be a read error, since a much larger clone is one nucleotide away. The chain couples TRBV11-2 to TRBJ2-1, with 7 bases identical to TRBD2. The germline CDR1 and CDR2 sequences are SGHAT and FQNNGV. The length of the CDR3 is 13 residues. After removal of 1 base from V and 8 bases from J, the junction contained 2 bases not matched to a gene. The CDR3 loop reads CASSLGGGDEQFF. The CDR3 nucleotides are TGTGCCAGCAGCTTAGGGGGAGGGGATGAGCAGTTCTTC.

This clonotype was detected ten times or more. The V call is TRBV7-9, the J call TRBJ1-1; D not certain. In germline, CDR1 is SEHNR, CDR2 FQNEAQ (reference sequence). There are 14 residues in the CDR3. Trimming pared 2 bases from V and 1 base from J, leaving 8 bases between. CDR3 in amino acids: CASSLRHENTEAFF. The CDR3 DNA follows: TGTGCCAGCAGCTTAAGACATGAGAACACTGAAGCTTTCTTT.

This clonotype was found many times. The chain joins TRBV28 to TRBJ2-7; a possible D gene is TRBD2 (6 bases). Germline CDR1 is MDHEN and CDR2 is SYDVKM. The CDR3 is 14 amino acids. V was trimmed by 3 bases and J by 8 bases, leaving 17 bases between them. The CDR3 DNA sequence: TGTGCCAGCAGTTTTCGGGGGATGGGTGCGAAGCAGTACTTC. Its protein product is CASSFRGMGAKQYF. The entire variable domain, with the rest obtained from reference TRBV28 and TRBJ2-7, is as follows: DVKVTQSSRYLVKRTGEKVFLECVQDMDHENMFWYRQDPGLGLRLIYFSYDVKMKEKGDIPEGYSVSREKKERFSLILESASTNQTSMYLCASSFRGMGAKQYFGPGTRLTVT.

This clonotype turned up a few times. CDR3 in amino acids: CASRSLGAATPNNYGYTF. Written as DNA, the CDR3 is TGCGCCAGCAGATCCCTGGGGGCAGCCACCCCTAATAACTATGGCTACACCTTC. This chain links TRBV5-1 with TRBJ1-2; D perhaps matches TRBD1 (6 bases). CDR1 and CDR2 (germline): SGHRS, YFSETQ. Trimming took off 5 bases at V and 1 base at J, with 24 bases between the two ends. This CDR3 has 18 residues.

The chain couples TRBV28 to TRBJ1-5; TRBD1 agrees at 7 bases. CDR3 size: 15 residues. Trimming at V came to 6 bases and at J to 7 bases, leaving 12 bases not matched to a gene. The germline V gene has CDR1 MDHEN and CDR2 SYDVKM. The CDR3 here is CASRWTGLGRQPQHF. The CDR3 DNA reads TGTGCCAGCAGGTGGACAGGACTAGGCAGGCAGCCCCAGCATTTT.

This clonotype was seen repeatedly, ten times or more. The gene calls are TRBV7-2 and TRBJ1-2, with D hard to call. The CDR3 is made up of 14 amino acids. V was shortened by 7 bases and J by 5 bases, with 17 bases between the two germline ends. From germline, CDR1 is SGHTA and CDR2 FQGNSA. The CDR3 sequence: CASTPGPRGYGYTF. The DNA of the CDR3 is TGTGCCAGCACCCCCGGGCCTCGAGGATATGGCTACACCTTC.

This clonotype appeared many times. The V call is TRBV6-5, the J call TRBJ1-3; the D is unclear. The CDR3 is made up of 12 amino acids. V lost 7 bases, J lost 2 bases, and 6 bases lay in between. Germline CDR1 is MNHEY and CDR2 is SVGAGI. The CDR3 loop is CASNGAGNTIYF. DNA of the CDR3: TGTGCCAGCAACGGGGCTGGAAACACCATATATTTT.